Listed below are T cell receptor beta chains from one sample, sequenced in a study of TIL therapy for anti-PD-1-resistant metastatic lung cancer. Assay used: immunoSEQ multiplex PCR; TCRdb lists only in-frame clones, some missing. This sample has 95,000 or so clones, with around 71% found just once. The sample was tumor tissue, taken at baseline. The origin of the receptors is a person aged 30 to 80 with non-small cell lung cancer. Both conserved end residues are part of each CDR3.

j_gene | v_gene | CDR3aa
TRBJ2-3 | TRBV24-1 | CATSDQGLAGGLDTQYF
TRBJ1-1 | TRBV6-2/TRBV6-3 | CASRPKQGAGGTEAFF
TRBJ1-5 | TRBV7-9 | CASSGGTGLNQPQHF
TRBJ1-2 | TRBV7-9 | CASSVPGQGADGYTF
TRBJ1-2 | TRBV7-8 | CASSLVQGRNNYGYTF
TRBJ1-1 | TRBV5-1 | CASSARDHTMNTEAFF
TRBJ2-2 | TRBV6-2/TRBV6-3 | CASSYAGQGAIRAGELFF
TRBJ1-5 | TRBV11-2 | CASSLGTGSNQPQHF
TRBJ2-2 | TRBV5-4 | CASSLGYTGELFF
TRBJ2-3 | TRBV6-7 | CASSYCCGGGVEHTQYF
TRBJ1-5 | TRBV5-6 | CASSFTGSNQPQHF
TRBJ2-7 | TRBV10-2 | CASSDRGPYEQYF
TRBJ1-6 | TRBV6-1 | CASSAKPGLIPSPLHF
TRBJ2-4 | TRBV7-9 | CASSLDRDSLDIQYF
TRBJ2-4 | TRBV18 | CASSAGGSGLGIQYF
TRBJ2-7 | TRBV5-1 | CASSPSGGDTYEQYF
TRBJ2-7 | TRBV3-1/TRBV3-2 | CASRHAGEQYF
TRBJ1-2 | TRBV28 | CASSLLEPGYNYGYTF
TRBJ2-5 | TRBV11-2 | CASSAASGSWKTQYF
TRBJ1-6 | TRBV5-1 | CASSRATFGQTYNSPLHF
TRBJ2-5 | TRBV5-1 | CASSTGGGQETQYF
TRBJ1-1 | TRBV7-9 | CASSTGQGSTEAFF
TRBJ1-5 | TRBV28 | CASSLGGIAPNQPQHF
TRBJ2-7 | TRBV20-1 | CSASPLRQGGYEQYF
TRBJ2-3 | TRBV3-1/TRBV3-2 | CASSPYRDGFTDTQYF
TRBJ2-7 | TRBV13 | CASSVLGQGNYEQYF
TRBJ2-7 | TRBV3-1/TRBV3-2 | CATGSPVGYEQYF
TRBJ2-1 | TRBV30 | CAWSSGLASGNEQFF
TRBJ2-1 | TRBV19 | CASSIGLVNRNEQFF
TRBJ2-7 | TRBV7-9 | CASSLNTYEQYF
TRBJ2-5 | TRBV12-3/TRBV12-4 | CASSFLVQETQYF
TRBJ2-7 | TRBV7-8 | CASSRDRLRETHEQYF